The T cell receptor (beta chain) described here comes from a study of CD8+CD57+ T cells in acquired aplastic anemia. Study-wide results and caveats: In common between the patients and the controls were nearly 30 CD8+ CDR3 sequences.

J was trimmed by 2 bases and V by 3 bases; bases with no gene match: 7. The CDR3 loop spans 16 amino acids. Germline V gene sequence: CDR1 SGDLS, CDR2 YYNGEE. Genomic DNA, the template, was used for profiling of the TCR beta VDJ and CDR3. TCRdb recomputed calls from the reads with MiXCR, one row per CDR3 protein. The sample includes 400,000 to 450,000 distinct CDR3 sequences, 55% to 75% of them seen just once. In the case of this clonotype: What it binds is not known.

The rearrangement links TRBV9 to TRBJ2-3; TRBD2 matches 9 bases. Sequenced input: sorted CD4+, CD8+, or CD8+CD57+ T cells (not recorded which) from PBMCs. The TCR comes from a human donor in good health, serving as a control. This CDR3 reads CASSGTAGGLTDTQYF. CDR3 coding DNA: TGTGCCAGCAGCGGAACAGCGGGGGGTCTCACAGATACGCAGTATTTT.